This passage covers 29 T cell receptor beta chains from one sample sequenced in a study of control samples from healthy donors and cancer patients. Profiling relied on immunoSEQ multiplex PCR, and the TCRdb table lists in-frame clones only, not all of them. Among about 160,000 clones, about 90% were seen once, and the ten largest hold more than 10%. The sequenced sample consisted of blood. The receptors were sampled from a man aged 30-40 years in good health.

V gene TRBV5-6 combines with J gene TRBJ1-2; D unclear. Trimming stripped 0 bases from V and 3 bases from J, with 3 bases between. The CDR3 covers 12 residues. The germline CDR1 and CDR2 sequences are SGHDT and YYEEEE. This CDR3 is CASSLEDYGYTF. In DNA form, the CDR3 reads TGTGCCAGCAGCTTGGAAGACTATGGCTACACCTTC.

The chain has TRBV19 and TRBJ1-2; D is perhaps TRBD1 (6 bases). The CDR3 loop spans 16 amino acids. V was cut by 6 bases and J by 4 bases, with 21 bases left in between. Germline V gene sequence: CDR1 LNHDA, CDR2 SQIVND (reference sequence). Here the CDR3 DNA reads TGTGCCAGTAGGTCCCCCGGGGGCCAGACGGGCTATGGCTACACCTTC. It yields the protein CASRSPGGQTGYGYTF.

The CDR3 here is CASSRGAGASYNEQFF. In nucleotides, the CDR3 is TGTGCCAGCAGCCGAGGGGCAGGGGCTTCCTACAATGAGCAGTTCTTC. The chain links TRBV7-8 to TRBJ2-1; D perhaps matches TRBD1 (6 bases). CDR3 length: 16 residues. Germline values: CDR1 SGHVS, CDR2 FQNEAQ. Trimming took off 5 bases at V and 1 base at J, with 15 bases between the two ends.

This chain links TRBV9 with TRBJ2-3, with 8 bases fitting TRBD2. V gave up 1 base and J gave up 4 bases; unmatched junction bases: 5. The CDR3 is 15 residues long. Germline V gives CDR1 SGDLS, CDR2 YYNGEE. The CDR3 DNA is TGTGCCAGCAGCGTAAAACTCGGGGGGGCAGATACGCAGTATTTT. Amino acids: CASSVKLGGADTQYF.

DNA of the CDR3: TGTGCCTGGAGTCCTGGGGCCGGTCAGCCCCAGCATTTT. It specifies CAWSPGAGQPQHF. The rearrangement joins TRBV30 to TRBJ1-5; weak D call: TRBD1 (5 bases). V dropped 2 bases and J dropped 6 bases, with 11 bases sitting between them. CDR3 size: 13 residues. Germline CDR1 is GTSNPN and CDR2 is SVGIG (reference sequence).

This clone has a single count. Here the CDR3 DNA reads TGTGCCAGCAGCTCGGGGACAGGGAGCTATGGCTACACCTTC. Translated: CASSSGTGSYGYTF. The J gene is TRBJ1-2, the V gene TRBV7-2, with TRBD1 matching 9 bases. The CDR3 is made up of 14 amino acids. V trimming: 4 bases; J trimming: 4 bases; junction bases outside the gene matches: 4. Germline CDR1 and CDR2: SGHTA and FQGNSA.

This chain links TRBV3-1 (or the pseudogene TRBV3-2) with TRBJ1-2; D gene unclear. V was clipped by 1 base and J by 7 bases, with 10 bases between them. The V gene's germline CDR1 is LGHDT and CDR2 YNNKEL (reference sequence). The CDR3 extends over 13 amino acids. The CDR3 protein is CASSQGARVGYTF. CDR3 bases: TGTGCCAGCAGCCAAGGAGCAAGGGTTGGCTACACCTTC.

The CDR3 spells CASSLGLGTNQPQHF. CDR3 DNA sequence: TGTGCCAGCAGCTTAGGGTTGGGCACCAATCAGCCCCAGCATTTT. The chain uses TRBV7-6 and TRBJ1-5; D not certain. With 1 base removed from V and 3 bases from J, the gap between germline ends came to 10 bases. The CDR3 has 15 amino acids. The germline V gene has CDR1 SGHVS and CDR2 FNYEAQ.

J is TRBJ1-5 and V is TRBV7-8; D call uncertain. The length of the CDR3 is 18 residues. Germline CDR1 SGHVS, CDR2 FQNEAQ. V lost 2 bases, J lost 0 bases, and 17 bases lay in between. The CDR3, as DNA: TGTGCCAGCAGCTTAATCTCGGTGCCGGGCTTTAGCAATCAGCCCCAGCATTTT. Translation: CASSLISVPGFSNQPQHF. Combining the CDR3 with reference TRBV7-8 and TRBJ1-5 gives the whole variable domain GAGVSQSPRYKVAKRGQDVALRCDPISGHVSLFWYQQALGQGPEFLTYFQNEAQLDKSGLPSDRFFAERPEGSVSTLKIQRTQQEDSAVYLCASSLISVPGFSNQPQHFGDGTRLSIL.

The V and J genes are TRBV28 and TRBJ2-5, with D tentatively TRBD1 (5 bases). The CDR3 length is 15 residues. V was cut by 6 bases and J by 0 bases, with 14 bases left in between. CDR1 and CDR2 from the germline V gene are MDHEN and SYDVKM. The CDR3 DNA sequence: TGTGCCAGCAGCCCCCCAGGGCCGGACCAAGAGACCCAGTACTTC. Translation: CASSPPGPDQETQYF.

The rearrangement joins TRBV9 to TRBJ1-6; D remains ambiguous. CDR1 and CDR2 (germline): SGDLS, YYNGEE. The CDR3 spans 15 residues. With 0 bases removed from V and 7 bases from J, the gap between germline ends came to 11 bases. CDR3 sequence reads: CASSVDYVKNSPLHF. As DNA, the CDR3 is TGTGCCAGCAGCGTAGACTACGTGAAAAATTCACCCCTCCACTTT.

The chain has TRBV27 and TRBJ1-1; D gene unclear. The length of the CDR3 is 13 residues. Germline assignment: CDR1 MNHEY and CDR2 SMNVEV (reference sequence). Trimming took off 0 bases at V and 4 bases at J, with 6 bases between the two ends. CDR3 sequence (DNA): TGTGCCAGCAGTTTATCGACGGCCACTGAAGCTTTCTTT. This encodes CASSLSTATEAFF.

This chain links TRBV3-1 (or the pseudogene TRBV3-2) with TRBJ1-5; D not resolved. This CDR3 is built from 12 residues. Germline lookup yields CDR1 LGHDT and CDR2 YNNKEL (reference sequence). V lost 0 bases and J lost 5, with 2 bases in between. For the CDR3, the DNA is TGTGCCAGCAGCCAAGATGATCAGCCCCAGCATTTT. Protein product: CASSQDDQPQHF.

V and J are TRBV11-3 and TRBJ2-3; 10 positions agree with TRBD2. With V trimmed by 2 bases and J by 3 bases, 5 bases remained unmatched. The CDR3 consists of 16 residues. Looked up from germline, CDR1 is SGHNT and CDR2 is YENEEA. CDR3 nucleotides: TGTGCCAGCAGCTTAAAGCGGGGGGGCCGGACAGATACGCAGTATTTT. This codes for CASSLKRGGRTDTQYF.

CDR3: CASGLEGRGGYTF. In nucleotides, the CDR3 is TGTGCCAGCGGCCTAGAGGGGCGTGGGGGCTACACCTTC. J is TRBJ1-2 and V is TRBV27; perhaps TRBD1 as D (5 bases). The CDR3 runs 13 residues. Germline V lookup: CDR1 MNHEY, CDR2 SMNVEV (reference sequence). Trimming cost V 8 bases and J 8 bases, with 18 bases left between them.

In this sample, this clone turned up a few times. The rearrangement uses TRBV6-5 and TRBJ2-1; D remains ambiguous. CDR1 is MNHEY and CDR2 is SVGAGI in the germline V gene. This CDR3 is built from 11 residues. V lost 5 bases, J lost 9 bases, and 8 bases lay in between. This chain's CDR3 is CASSNGLEQFF. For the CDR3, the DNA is TGTGCCAGCAGTAACGGCCTTGAGCAGTTCTTC.

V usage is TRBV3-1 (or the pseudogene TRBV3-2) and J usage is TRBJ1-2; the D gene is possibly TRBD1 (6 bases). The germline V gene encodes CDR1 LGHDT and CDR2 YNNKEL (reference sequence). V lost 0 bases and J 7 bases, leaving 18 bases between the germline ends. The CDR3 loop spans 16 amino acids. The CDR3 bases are TGTGCCAGCAGCCAAGATCTCGGGGGGCGTCCCAGTGGCTACACCTTC. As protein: CASSQDLGGRPSGYTF.

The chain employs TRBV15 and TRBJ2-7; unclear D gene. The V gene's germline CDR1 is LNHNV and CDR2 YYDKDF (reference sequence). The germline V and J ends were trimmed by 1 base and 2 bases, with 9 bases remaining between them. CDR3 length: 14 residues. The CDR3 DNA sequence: TGTGCCACCAGCAGAGCCCGCGGAACCTACGAGCAGTACTTC. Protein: CATSRARGTYEQYF.

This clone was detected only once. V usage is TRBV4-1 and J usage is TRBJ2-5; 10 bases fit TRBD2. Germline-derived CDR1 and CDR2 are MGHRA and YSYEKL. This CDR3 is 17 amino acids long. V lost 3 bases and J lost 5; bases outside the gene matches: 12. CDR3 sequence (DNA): TGCGCCAGCAGCCATCAAGGGGGACCTAGCGGGGGCGAGACCCAGTACTTC. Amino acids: CASSHQGGPSGGETQYF.

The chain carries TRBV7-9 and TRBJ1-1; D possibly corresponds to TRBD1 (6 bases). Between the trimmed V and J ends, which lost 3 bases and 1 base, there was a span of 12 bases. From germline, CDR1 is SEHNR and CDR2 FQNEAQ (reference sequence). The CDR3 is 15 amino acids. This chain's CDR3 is CASSLGGFGNTEAFF. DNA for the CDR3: TGTGCCAGCAGCTTGGGGGGCTTTGGGAACACTGAAGCTTTCTTT.

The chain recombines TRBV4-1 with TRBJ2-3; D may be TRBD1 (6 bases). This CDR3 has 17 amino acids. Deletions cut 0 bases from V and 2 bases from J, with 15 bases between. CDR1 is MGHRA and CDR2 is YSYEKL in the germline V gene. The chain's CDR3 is CASSQDPDRRITDTQYF. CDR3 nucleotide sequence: TGCGCCAGCAGCCAAGATCCCGACAGGCGGATCACAGATACGCAGTATTTT.

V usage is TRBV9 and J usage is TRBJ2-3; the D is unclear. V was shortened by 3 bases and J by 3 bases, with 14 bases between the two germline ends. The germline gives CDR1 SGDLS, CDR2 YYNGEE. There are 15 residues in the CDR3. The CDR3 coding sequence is TGTGCCAGCAGCGCCACCAATGCAAGAACAGATACGCAGTATTTT. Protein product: CASSATNARTDTQYF.

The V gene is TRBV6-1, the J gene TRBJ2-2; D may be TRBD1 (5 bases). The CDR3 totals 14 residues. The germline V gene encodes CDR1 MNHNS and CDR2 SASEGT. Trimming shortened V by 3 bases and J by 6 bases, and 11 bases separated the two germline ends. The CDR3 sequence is CASSDQWGAGELFF. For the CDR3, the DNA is TGTGCCAGCAGTGACCAATGGGGCGCCGGGGAGCTGTTTTTT.

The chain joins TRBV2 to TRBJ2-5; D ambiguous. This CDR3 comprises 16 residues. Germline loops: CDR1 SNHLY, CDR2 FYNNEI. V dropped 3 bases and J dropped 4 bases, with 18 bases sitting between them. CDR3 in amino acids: CASSDVVGDDLETQYF. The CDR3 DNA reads TGTGCCAGCAGTGACGTTGTAGGAGATGATTTAGAGACCCAGTACTTC.

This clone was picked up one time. The CDR3 nucleotides are TGTGCCAGCAGTGAACTGGGGGAGGACACTGAAGCTTTCTTT. It is translated as CASSELGEDTEAFF. The chain joins TRBV6-1 to TRBJ1-1; weak D call: TRBD1 (5 bases). V was clipped by 2 bases and J by 3 bases, with 10 bases between them. In germline, CDR1 is MNHNS, CDR2 SASEGT. This CDR3 comprises 14 residues.

CDR3: CASSPAGYNEQFF. As DNA, the CDR3 is TGTGCCAGCAGTCCCGCAGGGTACAATGAGCAGTTCTTC. This chain connects TRBV12-3 or TRBV12-4 to TRBJ2-1, with a weak D call TRBD1 (5 bases). The CDR3 has 13 amino acids. V lost 5 bases and J 4 bases, leaving 9 bases between the germline ends.

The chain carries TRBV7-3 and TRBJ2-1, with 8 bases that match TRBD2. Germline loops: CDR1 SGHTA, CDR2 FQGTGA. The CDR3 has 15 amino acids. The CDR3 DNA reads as TGTGCATCGTCCCTTTCGATAAGCGGGGGTAATGAGCAGTTCTTC. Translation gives CASSLSISGGNEQFF.

The CDR3 is CASRVGGSTGELFF. CDR3 DNA sequence: TGCGCCAGCAGGGTAGGGGGCTCCACCGGGGAGCTGTTTTTT. V and J are TRBV5-1 and TRBJ2-2; 7 bases fit TRBD1. This CDR3 is 14 amino acids long. The V segment lost 5 bases and the J segment 4 bases; nucleotides outside the gene matches: 5. Germline V gives CDR1 SGHRS, CDR2 YFSETQ.

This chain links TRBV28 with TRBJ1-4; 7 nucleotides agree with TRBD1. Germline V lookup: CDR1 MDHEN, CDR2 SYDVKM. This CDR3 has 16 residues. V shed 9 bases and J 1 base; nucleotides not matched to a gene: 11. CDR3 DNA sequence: TGTGCCAGTCACGCGCATTCAGGGGGAACTAATGAAAAACTGTTTTTT. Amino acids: CASHAHSGGTNEKLFF.